These 17 T cell receptor beta chains were all obtained from the same sample, sequenced in a study of early T cells in non-severe SARS-CoV-2 infection. One entry per CDR3 protein results from TCRdb running MiXCR on the 5' RACE reads. This sample yields tens of thousands of distinct CDR3 sequences, of which approximately 6% are seen a single time; less than 3.5% belongs to the top ten. Sample: whole blood, taken at baseline. The receptors here all came from an adult who was a healthcare worker with PCR-confirmed SARS-CoV-2 infection or an uninfected control (not recorded which).

This clonotype has ten or more counts. The chain uses TRBV6-1 and TRBJ1-1; no definite D call. Per germline, CDR1 MNHNS and CDR2 SASEGT. The CDR3 sequence is 13 residues long. V lost 5 bases and J lost 5, with 12 bases in between. The CDR3 DNA reads TGTGCCAGCAGTAGTACAGTGGGAACTGAAGCTTTCTTT. It is translated as CASSSTVGTEAFF.

This clonotype occurred many times. The chain joins TRBV2 to TRBJ1-2; 9 bases map to TRBD1. Unmatched junction bases numbered 11, after V lost 6 bases and J lost 6 bases. The CDR3 runs 15 residues. Germline CDR1 and CDR2: SNHLY and FYNNEI. Here the CDR3 DNA reads TGTGCCAGCAGCGCTTACCTAACAGGGGGCCATGGCTACACCTTC. This encodes CASSAYLTGGHGYTF. The full variable domain, its missing parts supplied by reference TRBV2 and TRBJ1-2, is EPEVTQTPSHQVTQMGQEVILRCVPISNHLYFYWYRQILGQKVEFLVSFYNNEISEKSEIFDDQFSVERPDGSNFTLKIRSTKLEDSAMYFCASSAYLTGGHGYTFGSGTRLTVV.

This clonotype was counted many times. The chain employs TRBV6-5 and TRBJ2-2, with D possibly matching TRBD2 (5 bases). Per germline, CDR1 MNHEY and CDR2 SVGAGI. The CDR3 is 16 residues long. V dropped 4 bases and J dropped 4 bases, with 16 bases sitting between them. The chain's CDR3 is CASSFTPLGVTGELFF. Here the CDR3 DNA reads TGTGCCAGCAGTTTCACCCCTCTCGGGGTCACCGGGGAGCTGTTTTTT.

The genes are TRBV27 and TRBJ2-7; TRBD1 agrees at 7 bases. V was clipped by 5 bases and J by 1 base; unmatched bases: 17. In germline, CDR1 is MNHEY, CDR2 SMNVEV (reference sequence). The CDR3 length is 18 residues. CDR3 sequence (DNA): TGTGCCAGCAGTCCAAAGCCCTGGACAGGCGGTTTGTCCTACGAGCAGTACTTC. This encodes CASSPKPWTGGLSYEQYF.

This clonotype occurred a few times. The chain carries TRBV7-8 and TRBJ2-1, with 9 nucleotides matching TRBD2. This CDR3 comprises 15 residues. Germline-derived CDR1 and CDR2 are SGHVS and FQNEAQ. J was trimmed by 6 bases and V by 0 bases; bases with no gene match: 3. In DNA, the CDR3 is TGTGCCAGCAGCTTAGCCCTAGCGGGATTCAATGAGCAGTTCTTC. This translates into CASSLALAGFNEQFF.

This clonotype was seen at least ten times. The chain is built from TRBV20-1 and TRBJ2-7, with a tentative D call TRBD2 (6 bases). Trimming stripped 4 bases from V and 4 bases from J, with 14 bases between. The CDR3 consists of 13 residues. Per germline, CDR1 DFQATT and CDR2 SNEGSKA (reference sequence). For the CDR3, the DNA is TGCAGTGCTACTAGCGCCCTTTCGTACGAGCAGTACTTC. Translated, it gives CSATSALSYEQYF.

This clonotype came up many times. The rearrangement uses TRBV20-1 and TRBJ2-1, with 13 bases identical to TRBD2. Germline V gives CDR1 DFQATT, CDR2 SNEGSKA (reference sequence). V dropped 6 bases and J dropped 4; count of bases not matched to a gene: 6. There are 15 residues in the CDR3. The CDR3 region is CSALGTSGTYNEQFF. The CDR3 DNA reads TGCAGTGCACTAGGGACTAGCGGGACGTACAATGAGCAGTTCTTC.

There are many counts of this clonotype. The chain has TRBV5-1 and TRBJ1-2; D perhaps matches TRBD1 (5 bases). V lost 0 bases and J lost 0, with 9 bases in between. Germline CDR1 and CDR2: SGHRS and YFSETQ. This CDR3 has 15 amino acids. The CDR3 loop is CASSLAVGANYGYTF. The CDR3 DNA reads TGCGCCAGCAGCTTGGCGGTAGGGGCTAACTATGGCTACACCTTC. The complete variable domain, with remaining parts taken from reference TRBV5-1 and TRBJ1-2, reads KAGVTQTPRYLIKTRGQQVTLSCSPISGHRSVSWYQQTPGQGLQFLFEYFSETQRNKGNFPGRFSGRQFSNSRSEMNVSTLELGDSALYLCASSLAVGANYGYTFGSGTRLTVV.

There are many counts of this clonotype. The CDR3 here is CSAREMPGAYGYTF. CDR3 in DNA: TGCAGTGCTAGAGAAATGCCAGGGGCCTATGGCTACACCTTC. This chain joins TRBV20-1 and TRBJ1-2, with D possibly matching TRBD1 (6 bases). Germline V lookup: CDR1 DFQATT, CDR2 SNEGSKA (reference sequence). With 0 bases removed from V and 4 bases from J, the gap between germline ends came to 12 bases. The CDR3 extends over 14 amino acids.

This clonotype has at least ten counts. The V and J genes are TRBV24-1 and TRBJ2-7; D perhaps matches TRBD2 (5 bases). V lost 8 bases and J 5 bases, leaving 15 bases between the germline ends. Germline-derived CDR1 and CDR2 are KGHDR and SFDVKD. This CDR3 comprises 13 residues. The CDR3 DNA reads as TGTGCCACCAACTCAAGGGATAGCGACGAGCAGTACTTC. It is translated as CATNSRDSDEQYF.

This clonotype was seen ten or more times. Here the CDR3 reads CASSPGTGLSGANVLTF. In nucleotides, the CDR3 is TGTGCCAGCAGCCCCGGGACAGGACTCTCTGGGGCCAACGTCCTGACTTTC. V usage is TRBV7-6 and J usage is TRBJ2-6, with 8 bases lining up with TRBD1. The germline V gene has CDR1 SGHVS and CDR2 FNYEAQ. This CDR3 has 17 amino acids. V gave up 5 bases and J gave up 0 bases; unmatched junction bases: 6.

This clonotype occurred many times. The V and J genes are TRBV20-1 and TRBJ2-1, with 8 bases lining up with TRBD2. Trimming at V came to 5 bases and at J to 7 bases, leaving 4 bases not matched to a gene. The CDR3 loop spans 12 amino acids. Per germline, CDR1 DFQATT and CDR2 SNEGSKA (reference sequence). The CDR3 loop reads CSAPVAGNEQFF. CDR3 nucleotide sequence: TGCAGTGCTCCTGTAGCGGGGAATGAGCAGTTCTTC.

The table lists this clonotype with many counts. This sequence joins TRBV7-9 and TRBJ2-4, with 14 nucleotides matching TRBD2. Germline CDR1 SEHNR, CDR2 FQNEAQ (reference sequence). CDR3 length: 18 amino acids. V lost 5 bases to trimming and J lost 0 bases; unmatched junction nucleotides: 6. Here the CDR3 DNA reads TGTGCCAGCAGCCCAGGACTAGCGGGAGGCCGAGCCAAAAACATTCAGTACTTC. Its protein is CASSPGLAGGRAKNIQYF. The whole variable domain, remainder taken from reference TRBV7-9 and TRBJ2-4, is DTGVSQNPRHKITKRGQNVTFRCDPISEHNRLYWYRQTLGQGPEFLTYFQNEAQLEKSRLLSDRFSAERPKGSFSTLEIQRTEQGDSAMYLCASSPGLAGGRAKNIQYFGAGTRLSVL.

V usage is TRBV10-1 and J usage is TRBJ2-3, with a possible D match to TRBD1 (5 bases). V dropped 3 bases and J dropped 0 bases, with 19 bases sitting between them. CDR3 length: 18 residues. Germline CDR1 is WNHNN and CDR2 is SYGVQD (reference sequence). The CDR3 coding sequence is TGCGCCAGCAGTGACGGTCCCACGCAGGGCCCTAGCACAGATACGCAGTATTTT. This sequence encodes CASSDGPTQGPSTDTQYF.

This clonotype appeared many times. The chain joins TRBV20-1 to TRBJ1-4; possible D gene TRBD1, 6 bases. Per germline, CDR1 DFQATT and CDR2 SNEGSKA (reference sequence). The CDR3 is 11 residues long. The ends were cut back, 6 bases at V and 8 bases at J, with 10 bases in the middle. CDR3 amino acids: CSAPDSEKLFF. The DNA for the CDR3 is TGCAGTGCACCGGACAGCGAAAAACTGTTTTTT.

This clonotype appeared a few times. V gene TRBV18 combines with J gene TRBJ1-3; TRBD1 matches 7 bases. The trim removed 1 base at V and 0 bases at J, leaving 3 bases unmatched. The V gene's germline CDR1 is KGHSH and CDR2 LQKENI. The CDR3 loop spans 16 amino acids. This CDR3 reads CASSPQDRSSGNTIYF. CDR3 nucleotide sequence: TGTGCCAGCTCACCACAGGACAGGAGCTCTGGAAACACCATATATTTT. Together with reference TRBV18 and TRBJ1-3, the CDR3 gives the full variable domain: NAGVMQNPRHLVRRRGQEARLRCSPMKGHSHVYWYRQLPEEGLKFMVYLQKENIIDESGMPKERFSAEFPKEGPSILRIQQVVRGDSAAYFCASSPQDRSSGNTIYFGEGSWLTVV.

This clonotype has a count of ten or more. This chain joins TRBV4-2 and TRBJ2-7; 7 nucleotides align to TRBD2. J gave up 2 bases and V 0 bases, and 4 bases lay outside the gene matches. This CDR3 is 15 amino acids long. Germline assignment: CDR1 LGHNA and CDR2 YNFKEQ. The DNA of the CDR3 is TGTGCCAGCAGCCAAGATCGCGGGAGACCCTACGAGCAGTACTTC. Residues: CASSQDRGRPYEQYF.